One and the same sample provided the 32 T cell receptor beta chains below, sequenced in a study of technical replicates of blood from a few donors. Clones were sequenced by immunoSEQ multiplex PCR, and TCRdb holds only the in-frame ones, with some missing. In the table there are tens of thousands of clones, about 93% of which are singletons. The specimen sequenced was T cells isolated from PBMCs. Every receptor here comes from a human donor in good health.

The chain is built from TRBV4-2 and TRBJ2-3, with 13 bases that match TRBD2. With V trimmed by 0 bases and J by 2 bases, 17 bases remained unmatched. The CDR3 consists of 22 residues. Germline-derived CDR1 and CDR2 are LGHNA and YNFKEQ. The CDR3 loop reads CASSQDLFGGLAGRYPTDTQYF. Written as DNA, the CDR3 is TGTGCCAGCAGCCAAGATCTATTCGGGGGACTAGCGGGAAGATATCCCACAGATACGCAGTATTTT.

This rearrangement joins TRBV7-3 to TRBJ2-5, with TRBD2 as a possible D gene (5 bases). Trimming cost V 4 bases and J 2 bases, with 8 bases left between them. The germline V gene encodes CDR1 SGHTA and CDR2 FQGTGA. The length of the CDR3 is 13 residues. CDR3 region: CASSSEGQETQYF. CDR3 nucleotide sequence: TGTGCCAGCAGCTCAGAGGGTCAAGAGACCCAGTACTTC.

The CDR3 DNA reads TGTGCCAGCAGCTTAAGGCAGGGCTACGAGCAGTACTTC. It yields the protein CASSLRQGYEQYF. The chain uses TRBV7-9 and TRBJ2-7; D perhaps matches TRBD1 (5 bases). Trimming shortened V by 2 bases and J by 3 bases, and 8 bases separated the two germline ends. Germline lookup yields CDR1 SEHNR and CDR2 FQNEAQ (reference sequence). CDR3 length: 13 residues.

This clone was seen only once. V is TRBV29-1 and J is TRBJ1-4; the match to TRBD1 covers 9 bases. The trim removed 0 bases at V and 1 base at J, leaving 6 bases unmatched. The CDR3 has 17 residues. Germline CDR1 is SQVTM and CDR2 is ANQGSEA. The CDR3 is CSVEDPNRGLTNEKLFF. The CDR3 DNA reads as TGCAGCGTTGAAGACCCGAACAGGGGGCTAACTAATGAAAAACTGTTTTTT.

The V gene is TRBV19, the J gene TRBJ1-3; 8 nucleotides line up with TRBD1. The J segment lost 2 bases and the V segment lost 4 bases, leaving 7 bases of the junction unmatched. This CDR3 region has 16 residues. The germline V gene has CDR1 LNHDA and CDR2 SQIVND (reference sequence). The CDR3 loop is CASSRATGGTGNTIYF. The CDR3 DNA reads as TGTGCCAGTAGTAGAGCCACAGGGGGTACTGGAAACACCATATATTTT.

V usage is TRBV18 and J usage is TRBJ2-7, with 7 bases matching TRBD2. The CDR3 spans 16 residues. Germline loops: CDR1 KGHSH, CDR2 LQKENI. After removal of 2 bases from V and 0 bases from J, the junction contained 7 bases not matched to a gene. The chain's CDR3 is CASSPSGEGPSYEQYF. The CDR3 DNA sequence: TGTGCCAGCTCACCATCCGGGGAGGGGCCCTCCTACGAGCAGTACTTC.

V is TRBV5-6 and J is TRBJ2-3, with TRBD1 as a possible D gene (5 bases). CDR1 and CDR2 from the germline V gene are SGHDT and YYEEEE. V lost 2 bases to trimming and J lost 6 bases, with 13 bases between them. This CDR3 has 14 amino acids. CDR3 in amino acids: CASSLFTGLDTQYF. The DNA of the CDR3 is TGTGCCAGCAGCTTATTTACAGGCCTGGATACGCAGTATTTT.

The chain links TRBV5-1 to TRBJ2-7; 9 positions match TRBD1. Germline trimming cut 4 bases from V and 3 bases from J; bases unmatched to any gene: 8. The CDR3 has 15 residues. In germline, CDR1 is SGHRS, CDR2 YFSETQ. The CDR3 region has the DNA TGCGCCAGCAGCCTAACGGGACAGGGACACTACGAGCAGTACTTC. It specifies CASSLTGQGHYEQYF.

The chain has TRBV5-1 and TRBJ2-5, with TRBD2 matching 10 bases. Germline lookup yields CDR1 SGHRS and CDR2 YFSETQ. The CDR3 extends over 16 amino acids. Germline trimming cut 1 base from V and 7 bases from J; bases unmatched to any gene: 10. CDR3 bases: TGCGCCAGCAGCTTGATAGCGGGGGGATCCGGAGGGACCCAGTACTTC. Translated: CASSLIAGGSGGTQYF.

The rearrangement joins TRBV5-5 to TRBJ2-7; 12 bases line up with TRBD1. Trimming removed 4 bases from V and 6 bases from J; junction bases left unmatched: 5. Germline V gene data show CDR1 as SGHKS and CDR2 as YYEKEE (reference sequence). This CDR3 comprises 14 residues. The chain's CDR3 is CASSQGQGASEQYF. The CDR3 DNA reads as TGTGCCAGCAGCCAGGGACAGGGGGCAAGCGAGCAGTACTTC.

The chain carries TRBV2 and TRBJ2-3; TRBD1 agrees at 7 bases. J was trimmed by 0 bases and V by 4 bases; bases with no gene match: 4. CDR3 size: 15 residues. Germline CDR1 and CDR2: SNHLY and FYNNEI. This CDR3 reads CASSGRQGSTDTQYF. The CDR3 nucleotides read TGTGCCAGCAGTGGCAGACAGGGTAGCACAGATACGCAGTATTTT.

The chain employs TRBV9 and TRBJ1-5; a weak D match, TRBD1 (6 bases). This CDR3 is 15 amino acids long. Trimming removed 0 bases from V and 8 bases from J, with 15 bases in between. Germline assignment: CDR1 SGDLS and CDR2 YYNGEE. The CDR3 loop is CASSVGTAVLEPQHF. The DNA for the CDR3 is TGTGCCAGCAGCGTAGGGACAGCAGTGCTTGAGCCCCAGCATTTT.

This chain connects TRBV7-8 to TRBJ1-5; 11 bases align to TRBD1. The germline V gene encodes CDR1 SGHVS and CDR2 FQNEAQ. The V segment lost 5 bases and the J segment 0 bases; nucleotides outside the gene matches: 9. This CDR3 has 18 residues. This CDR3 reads CASSMDRGPSVSNQPQHF. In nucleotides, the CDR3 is TGTGCCAGCAGCATGGACAGGGGGCCCTCCGTTAGCAATCAGCCCCAGCATTTT.

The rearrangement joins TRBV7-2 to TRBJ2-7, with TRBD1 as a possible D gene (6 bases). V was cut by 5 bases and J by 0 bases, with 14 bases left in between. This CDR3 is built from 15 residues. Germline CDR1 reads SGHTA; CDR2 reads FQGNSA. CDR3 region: CASSPQGWYSYEQYF. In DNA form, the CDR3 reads TGTGCCAGCAGCCCTCAGGGGTGGTACTCCTACGAGCAGTACTTC. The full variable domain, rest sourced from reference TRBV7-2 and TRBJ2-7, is GAGVSQSPSNKVTEKGKDVELRCDPISGHTALYWYRQSLGQGLEFLIYFQGNSAPDKSGLPSDRFSAERTGGSVSTLTIQRTQQEDSAVYLCASSPQGWYSYEQYFGPGTRLTVT.

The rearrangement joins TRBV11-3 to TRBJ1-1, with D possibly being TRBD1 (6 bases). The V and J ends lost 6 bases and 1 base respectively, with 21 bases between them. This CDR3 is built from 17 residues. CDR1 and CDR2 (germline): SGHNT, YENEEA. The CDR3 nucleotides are TGTGCCAGCAGGAGGGACACCCCCTGGGAGAAGAACACTGAAGCTTTCTTT. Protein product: CASRRDTPWEKNTEAFF.

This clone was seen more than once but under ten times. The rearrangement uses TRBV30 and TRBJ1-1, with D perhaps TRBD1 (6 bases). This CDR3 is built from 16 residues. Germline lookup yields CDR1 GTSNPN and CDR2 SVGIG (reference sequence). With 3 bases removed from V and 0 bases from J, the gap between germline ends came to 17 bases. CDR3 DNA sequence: TGTGCCTGGAGGAGAGAGGGGGGGAACATGAACACTGAAGCTTTCTTT. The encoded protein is CAWRREGGNMNTEAFF. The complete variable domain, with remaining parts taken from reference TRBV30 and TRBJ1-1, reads SQTIHQWPATLVQPVGSPLSLECTVEGTSNPNLYWYRQAAGRGLQLLFYSVGIGQISSEVPQNLSASRPQDRQFILSSKKLLLSDSGFYLCAWRREGGNMNTEAFFGQGTRLTVV.

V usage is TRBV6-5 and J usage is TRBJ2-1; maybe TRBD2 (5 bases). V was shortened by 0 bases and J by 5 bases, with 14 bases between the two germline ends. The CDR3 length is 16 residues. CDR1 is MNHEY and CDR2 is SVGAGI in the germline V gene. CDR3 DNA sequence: TGTGCCAGCAGTTACTCTGAGGGAGCCGGGCACAATGAGCAGTTCTTC. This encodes CASSYSEGAGHNEQFF.

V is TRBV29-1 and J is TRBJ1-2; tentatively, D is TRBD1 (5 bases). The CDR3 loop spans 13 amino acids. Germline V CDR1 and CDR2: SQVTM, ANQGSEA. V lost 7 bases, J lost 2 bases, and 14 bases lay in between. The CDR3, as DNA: TGCAGCGCTACGCCCCAGGGAAACTATGGCTACACCTTC. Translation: CSATPQGNYGYTF.

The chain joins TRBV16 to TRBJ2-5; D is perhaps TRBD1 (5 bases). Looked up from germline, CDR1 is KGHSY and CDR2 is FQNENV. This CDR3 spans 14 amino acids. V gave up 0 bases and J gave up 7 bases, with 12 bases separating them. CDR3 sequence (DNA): TGTGCCAGCAGCCAATCAGCAGGGTCCGCGACCCAGTACTTC. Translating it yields CASSQSAGSATQYF.

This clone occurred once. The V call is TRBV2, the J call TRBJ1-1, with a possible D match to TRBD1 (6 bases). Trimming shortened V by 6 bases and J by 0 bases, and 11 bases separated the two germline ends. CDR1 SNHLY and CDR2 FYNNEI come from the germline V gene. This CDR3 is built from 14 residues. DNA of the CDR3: TGTGCCAGCAGAGAAACAGGGATGAACACTGAAGCTTTCTTT. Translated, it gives CASRETGMNTEAFF.

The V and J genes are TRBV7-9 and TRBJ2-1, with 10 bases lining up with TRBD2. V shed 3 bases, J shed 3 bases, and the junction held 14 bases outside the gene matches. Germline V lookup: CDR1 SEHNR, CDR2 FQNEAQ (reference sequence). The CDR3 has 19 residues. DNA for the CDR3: TGTGCCAGCAGCTTGGGGGCTCTTGGGACTAGCGACCACTACAATGAGCAGTTCTTC. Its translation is CASSLGALGTSDHYNEQFF.

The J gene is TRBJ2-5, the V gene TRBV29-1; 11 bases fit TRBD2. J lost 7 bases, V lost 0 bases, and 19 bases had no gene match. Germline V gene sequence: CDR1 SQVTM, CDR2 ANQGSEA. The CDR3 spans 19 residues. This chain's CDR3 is CSVEEPQTSGAYLTRTQYF. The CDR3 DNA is TGCAGCGTTGAAGAGCCCCAGACTAGCGGGGCATACCTAACGCGGACCCAGTACTTC.

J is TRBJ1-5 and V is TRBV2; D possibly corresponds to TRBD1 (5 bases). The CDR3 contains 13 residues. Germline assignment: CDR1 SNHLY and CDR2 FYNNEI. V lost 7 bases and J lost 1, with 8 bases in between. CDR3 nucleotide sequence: TGTGCCAGCATCGGGGGGAGCAATCAGCCCCAGCATTTT. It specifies CASIGGSNQPQHF.

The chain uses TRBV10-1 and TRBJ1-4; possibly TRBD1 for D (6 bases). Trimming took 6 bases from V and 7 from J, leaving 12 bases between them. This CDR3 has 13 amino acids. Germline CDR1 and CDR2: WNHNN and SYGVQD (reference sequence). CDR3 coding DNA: TGCGCCAGCAGCCTAACGACAGGTGAAAAACTGTTTTTT. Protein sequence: CASSLTTGEKLFF.

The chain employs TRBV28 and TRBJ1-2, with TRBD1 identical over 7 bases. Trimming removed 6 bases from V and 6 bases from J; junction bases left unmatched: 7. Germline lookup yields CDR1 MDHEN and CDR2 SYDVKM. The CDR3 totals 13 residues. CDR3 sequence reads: CASSPDRPDGYTF. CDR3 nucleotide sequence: TGTGCCAGCAGCCCGGACAGGCCGGATGGCTACACCTTC.

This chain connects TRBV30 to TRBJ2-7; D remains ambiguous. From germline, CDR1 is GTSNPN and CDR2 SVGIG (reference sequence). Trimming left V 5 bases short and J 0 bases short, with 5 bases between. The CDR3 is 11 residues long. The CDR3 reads CAWDSSYEQYF. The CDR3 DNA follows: TGTGCCTGGGACTCCTCCTACGAGCAGTACTTC.

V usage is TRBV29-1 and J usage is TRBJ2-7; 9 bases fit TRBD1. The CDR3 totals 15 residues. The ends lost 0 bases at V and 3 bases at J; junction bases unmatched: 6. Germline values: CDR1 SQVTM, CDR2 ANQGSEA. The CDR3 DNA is TGCAGCGTTGAAGACCGGACAGGGGCCTACTACGAGCAGTACTTC. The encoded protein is CSVEDRTGAYYEQYF.

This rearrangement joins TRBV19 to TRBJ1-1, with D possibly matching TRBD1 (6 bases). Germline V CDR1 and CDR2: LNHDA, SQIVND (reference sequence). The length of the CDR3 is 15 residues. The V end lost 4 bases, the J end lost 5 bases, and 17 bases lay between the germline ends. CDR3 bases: TGTGCCAGTAGTACCTATCTTGACAGGTTAACTGAAGCTTTCTTT. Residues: CASSTYLDRLTEAFF.

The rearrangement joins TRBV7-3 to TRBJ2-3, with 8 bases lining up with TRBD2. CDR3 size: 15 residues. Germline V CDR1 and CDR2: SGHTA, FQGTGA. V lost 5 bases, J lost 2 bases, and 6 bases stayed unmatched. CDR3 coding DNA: TGTGCCAGCAGCGGACAAGCGGGGGCCACAGATACGCAGTATTTT. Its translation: CASSGQAGATDTQYF.

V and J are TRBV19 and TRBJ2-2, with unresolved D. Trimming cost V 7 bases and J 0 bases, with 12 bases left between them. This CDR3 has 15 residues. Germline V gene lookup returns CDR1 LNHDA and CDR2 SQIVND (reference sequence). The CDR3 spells CASKGDFANTGELFF. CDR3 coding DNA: TGTGCCAGTAAAGGTGACTTTGCGAACACCGGGGAGCTGTTTTTT.

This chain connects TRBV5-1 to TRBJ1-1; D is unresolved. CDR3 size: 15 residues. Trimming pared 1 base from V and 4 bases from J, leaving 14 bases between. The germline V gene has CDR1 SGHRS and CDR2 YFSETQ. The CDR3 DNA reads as TGCGCCAGCAGCTTGATCGGCTTCGAGCGCACTGAAGCTTTCTTT. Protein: CASSLIGFERTEAFF.

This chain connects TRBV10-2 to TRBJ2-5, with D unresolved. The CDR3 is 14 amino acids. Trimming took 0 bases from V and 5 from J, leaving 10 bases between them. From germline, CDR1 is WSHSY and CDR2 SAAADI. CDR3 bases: TGCGCCAGCAGTGAGTCGGGCGAATGGGAGACCCAGTACTTC. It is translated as CASSESGEWETQYF.